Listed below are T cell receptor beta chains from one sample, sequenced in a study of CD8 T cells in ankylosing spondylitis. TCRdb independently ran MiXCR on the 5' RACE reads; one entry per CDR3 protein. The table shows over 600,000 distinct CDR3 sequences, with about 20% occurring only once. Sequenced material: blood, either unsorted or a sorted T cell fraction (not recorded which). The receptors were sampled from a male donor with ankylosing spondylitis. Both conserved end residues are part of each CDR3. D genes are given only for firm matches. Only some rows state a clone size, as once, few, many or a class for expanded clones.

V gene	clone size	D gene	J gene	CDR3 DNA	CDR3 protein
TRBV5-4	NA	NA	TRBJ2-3	TGTGCCAGCAGCTTGGATTTGGTGCAAGACTTGACAGATACGCAGTATTTT	CASSLDLVQDLTDTQYF
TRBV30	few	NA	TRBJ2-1	TGTGCCTGGATAAGGTTGGGGTACGGGCTAGGGGACAATGAGCAGTTCTTC	CAWIRLGYGLGDNEQFF
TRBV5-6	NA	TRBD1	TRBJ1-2	TGTGCCAGCAGCTTGGACCAGGGGGGAACTTATGGCTACACCTTC	CASSLDQGGTYGYTF
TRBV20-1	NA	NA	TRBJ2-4	TGCAGTGCTAGCTCAGGGGCATTGGCCAAAAACATTCAGTACTTC	CSASSGALAKNIQYF
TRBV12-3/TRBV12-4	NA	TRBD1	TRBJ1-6	TGTGCCAGCAGGGACAGGGTTAGACATTCACCCCTCCACTTT	CASRDRVRHSPLHF
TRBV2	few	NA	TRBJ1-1	TGTGCCAGCAGTTCCTGGACACAGGCTACGAGCACTGAAGCTTTCTTT	CASSSWTQATSTEAFF
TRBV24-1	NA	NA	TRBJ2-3	TGTGCCACCAGTGCACATAATTGGGATACGCAGTATTTT	CATSAHNWDTQYF
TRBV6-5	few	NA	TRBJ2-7	TGTGCCAGCAGTTCCGGGGAGATCTACGAGCAGTACTTC	CASSSGEIYEQYF
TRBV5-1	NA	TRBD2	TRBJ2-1	TGCGCCAGCAGCTTTAGCGGGGGAATCAATGAGCAGTTCTTC	CASSFSGGINEQFF
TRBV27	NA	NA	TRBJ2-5	TGTGCCAGCAGTTTGAGGGGAGTTGGGGAGACCCAGTACTTC	CASSLRGVGETQYF
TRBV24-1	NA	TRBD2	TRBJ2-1	TGTGCCACCAGTGTAGATAGCGGGAGTTTTTATGAGCAGTTCTTC	CATSVDSGSFYEQFF
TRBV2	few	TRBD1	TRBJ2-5	TGTGCCAGCAGTGGGGGACAGGGGTCAGAGACCCAGTACTTC	CASSGGQGSETQYF
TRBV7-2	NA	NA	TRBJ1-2	TGTGCCAGCAGCTTAGCGGGGCAGGGGTTATCTGGTAATGGCTACACCTTC	CASSLAGQGLSGNGYTF
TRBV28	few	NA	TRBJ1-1	TGTGCCAGCAGTTTATTGACAGCGAACACTGAAGCTTTCTTT	CASSLLTANTEAFF
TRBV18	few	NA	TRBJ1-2	TGTGCCAGCTCACCCTCAGACAGTATCTATGGCTACACCTTC	CASSPSDSIYGYTF
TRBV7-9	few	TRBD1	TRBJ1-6	TGTGCCAGCAGCGGAACTACCGGGACAGGGGCGGACACCCTCCACTTT	CASSGTTGTGADTLHF
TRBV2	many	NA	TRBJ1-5	TGTGCCAGCAGTGCCCAGTATAGCAATCAGCCCCAGCATTTT	CASSAQYSNQPQHF
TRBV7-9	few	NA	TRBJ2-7	TGTGCCAGCACCCACGGTACCTACGAGCAGTACTTC	CASTHGTYEQYF
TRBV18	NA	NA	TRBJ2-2	TGTGCCAGCTCACTGGCGGAAGCACCCGGGGAGCTGTTTTTT	CASSLAEAPGELFF
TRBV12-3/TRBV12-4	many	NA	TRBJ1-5	TGTGCCAGCAGCCCACCTTATAGCAATCAGCCCCAGCATTTT	CASSPPYSNQPQHF
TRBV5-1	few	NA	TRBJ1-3	TGCGCCAGCAGCTTGGTGGACTCTGGAAACACCATATATTTT	CASSLVDSGNTIYF
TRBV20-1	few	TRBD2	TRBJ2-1	TGCAGTGCGCAGCTAGCGGGAGATCTGCATGAGCAGTTCTTC	CSAQLAGDLHEQFF
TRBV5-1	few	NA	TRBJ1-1	TGCGCCAGCAGCCCTATTGGCCCTCAGAACACTGAAGCTTTCTTT	CASSPIGPQNTEAFF
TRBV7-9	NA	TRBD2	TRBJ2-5	TGTGCCAGCAGCTCCGGCCGACTAGCGGGAGCAGAGACCCAGTACTTC	CASSSGRLAGAETQYF
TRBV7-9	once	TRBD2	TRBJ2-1	TGTGCCAGCAGCCCGGGACTAGTTGTAAATGAGCAGTTCTTC	CASSPGLVVNEQFF
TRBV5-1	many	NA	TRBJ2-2	TGCGCCAGCAGCTTGGTTGTCACCGGGGAGCTGTTTTTT	CASSLVVTGELFF
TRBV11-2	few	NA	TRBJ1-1	TGTGCCAGCAGCAGTCAGACCAACACTGAAGCTTTCTTT	CASSSQTNTEAFF
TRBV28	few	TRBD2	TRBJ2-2	TGTGCCAGCAGTTTTCCGGGACTAGCGGGAGGTGGGGAGCTGTTTTTT	CASSFPGLAGGGELFF
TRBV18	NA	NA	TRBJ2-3	TGTGCCAGCTCACCTCAGGCGGGACCCACAGATACGCAGTATTTT	CASSPQAGPTDTQYF
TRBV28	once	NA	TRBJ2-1	TGTGCCAGCAGTCTGCCCAGGGACAATGAGCAGTTCTTC	CASSLPRDNEQFF
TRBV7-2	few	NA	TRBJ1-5	TGTGCCAGCAGCCGCGATCTTGCCAGGACCCAGCCCCAGCATTTT	CASSRDLARTQPQHF
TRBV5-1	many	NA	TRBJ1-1	TGCGCCAGCAGCTTTTCCAGGGAGATGAACACTGAAGCTTTCTTT	CASSFSREMNTEAFF
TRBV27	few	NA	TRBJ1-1	TGTGCCAGCAGTTTATCGAGGGGGGGAATTACTGAAGCTTTCTTT	CASSLSRGGITEAFF
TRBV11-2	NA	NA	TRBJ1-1	TGTGCCAGCAGCTCGCGGACTAGCAGCTTTGGCACTGAAGCTTTCTTT	CASSSRTSSFGTEAFF
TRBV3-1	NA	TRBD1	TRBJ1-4	TGTGCCAGCAGCCTCCTGTTTTTCCGGGACAGGGGGACTAATGAAAAACTGTTTTTT	CASSLLFFRDRGTNEKLFF
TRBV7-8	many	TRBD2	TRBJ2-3	TGTGCCAGCAGCTACCTAGCGGGGGGACCAGATACGCAGTATTTT	CASSYLAGGPDTQYF
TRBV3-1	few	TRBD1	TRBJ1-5	TGTGCCAGCAGCCAAGGACAGGGGCCTAATCAGCCCCAGCATTTT	CASSQGQGPNQPQHF
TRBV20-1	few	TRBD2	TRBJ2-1	TGCAGTGCCGGACTAGCGGGAGGCTGGGAGCAGTTCTTC	CSAGLAGGWEQFF
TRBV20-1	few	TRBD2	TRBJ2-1	TGCAGTGCTAGAAGCACTAGCGGGGGGTACAATGAGCAGTTCTTC	CSARSTSGGYNEQFF
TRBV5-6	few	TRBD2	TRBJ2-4	TGTGCCAGCAGCAAGGGACTAGCGGGTGTAACCAAAAACATTCAGTACTTC	CASSKGLAGVTKNIQYF
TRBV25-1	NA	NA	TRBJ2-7	TGTGCCAGCAGTGATCCAGGGTCTCCCGAGCAGTACTTC	CASSDPGSPEQYF
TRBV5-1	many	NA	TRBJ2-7	TGCGCCAGCAGCAGCCGACCCGGGGAGTACGAGCAGTACTTC	CASSSRPGEYEQYF